The 32 T cell receptor beta chains given below trace back to one sample, sequenced in a study of T cell responses to AZD1222 COVID-19 vaccine. Method: immunoSEQ multiplex PCR; TCRdb's copy keeps in-frame clones and lacks some. The sample lists about 100,000 clones, nearly 95% seen once, with about 1.5% in the top ten. The sample consisted of peripheral blood, taken on day 0 of AZD1222 vaccination. The receptors stem from an adult in good health.

This clone was seen a single time. The rearrangement joins TRBV7-8 to TRBJ1-4; perhaps TRBD1 as D (5 bases). The CDR3 sequence is 15 residues long. The germline V and J ends were trimmed by 2 bases and 8 bases, with 15 bases remaining between them. The germline V gene encodes CDR1 SGHVS and CDR2 FQNEAQ. The CDR3 nucleotides read TGTGCCAGCAGCTTACGGCAGGGCTTACGGGAAAAACTGTTTTTT. It specifies CASSLRQGLREKLFF.

The chain carries TRBV28 and TRBJ2-2; weak D call: TRBD1 (6 bases). The V gene's germline CDR1 is MDHEN and CDR2 SYDVKM. The CDR3 runs to 14 residues. V lost 0 bases and J lost 6, with 8 bases in between. CDR3: CASSLWRTAGELFF. DNA of the CDR3: TGTGCCAGCAGTTTATGGAGGACAGCCGGGGAGCTGTTTTTT.

This clone has only a few counts. The J gene is TRBJ1-1, the V gene TRBV7-9; D gene unclear. CDR3 length: 11 residues. CDR1 SEHNR and CDR2 FQNEAQ come from the germline V gene (reference sequence). Trimming took 9 bases from V and 9 from J, leaving 14 bases between them. The CDR3 spells CAREEDGKAFF. For the CDR3, the DNA is TGTGCCAGGGAGGAAGACGGCAAAGCTTTCTTT.

The rearrangement uses TRBV29-1 and TRBJ2-3; D might be TRBD1 (7 bases). The V end was cut by 4 bases, the J end by 5 bases, with 13 bases between. CDR3 size: 13 residues. Germline-derived CDR1 and CDR2 are SQVTM and ANQGSEA. The DNA for the CDR3 is TGCAGCGTTGGGGGCAGGGGGGTAGATACGCAGTATTTT. As protein: CSVGGRGVDTQYF.

This chain uses TRBV21-1 with TRBJ2-3; the D call of TRBD2 is as the table states it, not checked on the DNA. TRBV21-1 is deemed a pseudogene. The CDR3 runs 17 residues. CDR3 region: CASSKGLAGRNTDTQYF. In DNA form, the CDR3 reads TGTGCCAGCAGCAAGGGACTAGCGGGAAGAAACACAGATACGCAGTATTTT.

The chain links TRBV7-8 to TRBJ2-7; 8 bases align to TRBD1. Germline CDR1 is SGHVS and CDR2 is FQNEAQ. The CDR3 has 14 amino acids. V gave up 5 bases and J gave up 3 bases; unmatched junction bases: 6. CDR3 loop: CASSLWDRSYEQYF. In DNA form, the CDR3 reads TGTGCCAGCAGCCTGTGGGACAGGAGCTACGAGCAGTACTTC.

There are a few counts of this clone. The gene calls are TRBV28 and TRBJ2-7, with D possibly matching TRBD2 (6 bases). The germline gives CDR1 MDHEN, CDR2 SYDVKM. Trimming took 8 bases from V and 3 from J, leaving 17 bases between them. This CDR3 region has 14 residues. The CDR3 coding sequence is TGTGCCAGCGGGTTAACTAGCAACTACTACGAGCAGTACTTC. It yields the protein CASGLTSNYYEQYF.

This sequence joins TRBV2 and TRBJ1-2, with TRBD1 matching 7 bases. The CDR3 consists of 12 residues. V was pared by 7 bases and J by 4 bases, with 3 bases of the junction left unmatched. Germline V lookup: CDR1 SNHLY, CDR2 FYNNEI. CDR3 loop: CASMGQRYGYTF. The CDR3 region has the DNA TGTGCCAGCATGGGACAGCGCTATGGCTACACCTTC.

The gene calls are TRBV3-1 (or the pseudogene TRBV3-2) and TRBJ2-3, with 10 bases that match TRBD2. The CDR3 runs to 16 residues. Germline trimming cut 5 bases from V and 2 bases from J; bases unmatched to any gene: 7. CDR1 and CDR2 from the germline V gene are LGHDT and YNNKEL (reference sequence). In DNA, the CDR3 is TGTGCCAGCAGCTTTCTAGCGGGAGTCCCCACAGATACGCAGTATTTT. Amino acids: CASSFLAGVPTDTQYF.

The chain uses TRBV11-2 and TRBJ2-1; D might be TRBD2 (6 bases). The CDR3 spans 15 residues. V lost 5 bases to trimming and J lost 4 bases, with 15 bases between them. Germline lookup yields CDR1 SGHAT and CDR2 FQNNGV. The CDR3 DNA follows: TGTGCCAGCAGCCAAGGAGGCGGGGCGTACAATGAGCAGTTCTTC. Its translation is CASSQGGGAYNEQFF.

This chain links TRBV6-5 with TRBJ1-4; D might be TRBD1 (6 bases). CDR1 is MNHEY, CDR2 SVGAGI, per germline. CDR3 length: 14 amino acids. V was trimmed by 4 bases and J by 8 bases, leaving 14 bases between them. CDR3 region: CASSSGSQGEKLFF. The CDR3 DNA reads as TGTGCCAGCAGTTCAGGCAGCCAGGGGGAAAAACTGTTTTTT.

The chain couples TRBV9 to TRBJ2-7, with 9 bases that match TRBD2. The germline V gene encodes CDR1 SGDLS and CDR2 YYNGEE. CDR3 length: 17 amino acids. The J segment lost 2 bases and the V segment lost 0 bases, leaving 9 bases of the junction unmatched. The DNA for the CDR3 is TGTGCCAGCAGCGTAGATGAGGTCGCGGGAGGGACCTACGAGCAGTACTTC. Its translation: CASSVDEVAGGTYEQYF.

This clone showed up just a few times. The chain couples TRBV28 to TRBJ1-4; D is perhaps TRBD1 (5 bases). The length of the CDR3 is 13 residues. Per germline, CDR1 MDHEN and CDR2 SYDVKM. The V end lost 5 bases, the J end lost 4 bases, and 8 bases lay between the germline ends. In DNA form, the CDR3 reads TGTGCCAGCAGTACGACAGATAATGAAAAACTGTTTTTT. Translated, it gives CASSTTDNEKLFF.

Points on this clone: Compared with germline, one end of the junction differs, possibly owing to a read error. V is TRBV7-8 and J is TRBJ2-2; no clear D. CDR1 and CDR2 (germline): SGHVS, FQNEAQ. The CDR3 has 14 residues. CDR3 amino acids: CASSIAGGTGELFF. The CDR3 DNA reads as TGTGCCAGCAGCATAGCAGGTGGGACCGGGGAGCTGTTTTTT. Using reference TRBV7-8 and TRBJ2-2 for the parts outside the CDR3, the full variable domain is GAGVSQSPRYKVAKRGQDVALRCDPISGHVSLFWYQQALGQGPEFLTYFQNEAQLDKSGLPSDRFFAERPEGSVSTLKIQRTQQEDSAVYLCASSIAGGTGELFFGEGSRLTVL.

The gene calls are TRBV6-5 and TRBJ1-2; D uncertain. CDR1 and CDR2 from the germline V gene are MNHEY and SVGAGI. V lost 6 bases, J lost 0 bases, and 11 bases lay in between. The CDR3 loop spans 14 amino acids. The CDR3 loop reads CASRAQLSNYGYTF. The CDR3 DNA follows: TGTGCCAGCAGGGCACAGTTATCTAACTATGGCTACACCTTC.

J is TRBJ2-1 and V is TRBV11-3; 12 bases agree with TRBD2. V lost 2 bases and J lost 8; bases outside the gene matches: 7. Germline V gene sequence: CDR1 SGHNT, CDR2 YENEEA. The CDR3 spans 16 residues. The CDR3 sequence is CASSLRTSGISDEQFF. The CDR3 DNA sequence: TGTGCCAGCAGCTTACGGACTAGCGGGATTAGCGATGAGCAGTTCTTC.

This chain joins TRBV1 and TRBJ2-4; the table's D call, TRBD2, has no DNA check behind it. TRBV1 is given as a pseudogene. The CDR3 sequence is 19 residues long. The CDR3 region is CTSSQAGTSETLAKNIQYF. The CDR3 bases are TGCACCAGCAGCCAAGCCGGGACTAGCGAGACCCTAGCCAAAAACATTCAGTACTTC.

To note about this clone: The sample has other DNA sequences that encode this CDR3 too. This chain links TRBV11-3 with TRBJ2-2; 7 bases agree with TRBD1. J was trimmed by 6 bases and V by 0 bases; bases with no gene match: 4. This CDR3 is 15 amino acids long. Germline-derived CDR1 and CDR2 are SGHNT and YENEEA. The CDR3 spells CASSLDPTGAGELFF. The CDR3 bases are TGTGCCAGCAGCTTAGATCCAACAGGGGCCGGGGAGCTGTTTTTT.

The chain couples TRBV10-2 to TRBJ2-7, with 9 bases identical to TRBD2. The CDR3 has 15 amino acids. V lost 3 bases, J lost 3 bases, and 6 bases stayed unmatched. Germline loops: CDR1 WSHSY, CDR2 SAAADI. CDR3 protein: CASSDVLAGIYEQYF. CDR3 nucleotides: TGCGCCAGCAGTGATGTCCTAGCGGGAATCTACGAGCAGTACTTC.

This clone was counted a few times. The CDR3 region has the DNA TGTGCCAGCAGCCGCGACTTGCAGAACACTGAAGCTTTCTTT. This gives the protein CASSRDLQNTEAFF. The chain is built from TRBV25-1 and TRBJ1-1; D not certain. Germline assignment: CDR1 MGHDK and CDR2 SYGVNS. Trimming cost V 6 bases and J 1 base, with 12 bases left between them. The length of the CDR3 is 14 residues.

V and J are TRBV28 and TRBJ2-7, with a possible D match to TRBD1 (6 bases). The CDR3 consists of 12 residues. V dropped 9 bases and J dropped 3 bases, with 12 bases sitting between them. The germline V gene has CDR1 MDHEN and CDR2 SYDVKM. The CDR3 DNA sequence: TGTGCCAGTGCCGAACAGGGCTACGAGCAGTACTTC. It yields the protein CASAEQGYEQYF. Variable domain in full (rest from reference TRBV28 and TRBJ2-7): DVKVTQSSRYLVKRTGEKVFLECVQDMDHENMFWYRQDPGLGLRLIYFSYDVKMKEKGDIPEGYSVSREKKERFSLILESASTNQTSMYLCASAEQGYEQYFGPGTRLTVT.

CDR3 sequence reads: CASSFGPSSGRSYEQYF. CDR3 DNA sequence: TGTGCCAGCAGTTTTGGCCCGAGTAGCGGGAGGTCCTACGAGCAGTACTTC. The rearrangement links TRBV28 to TRBJ2-7; 10 bases fit TRBD2. J lost 1 base, V lost 3 bases, and 9 bases had no gene match. The CDR3 runs to 17 residues. Germline loops: CDR1 MDHEN, CDR2 SYDVKM.

V usage is TRBV4-2 and J usage is TRBJ1-3; 7 positions agree with TRBD1. The V and J ends lost 4 bases and 4 bases, in that order; junction bases with no gene match: 7. The CDR3 is 15 amino acids. Germline CDR1 LGHNA, CDR2 YNFKEQ. This chain's CDR3 is CASSPTTGEGNTIYF. The CDR3 DNA reads TGTGCCAGCAGCCCGACCACAGGGGAAGGAAACACCATATATTTT.

The chain combines TRBV7-9 with TRBJ1-4; D unresolved. V was pared by 6 bases and J by 0 bases, with 5 bases between. Germline V lookup: CDR1 SEHNR, CDR2 FQNEAQ (reference sequence). This CDR3 has 13 amino acids. The CDR3 nucleotides are TGTGCCAGCAGTACGGCAACTAATGAAAAACTGTTTTTT. Its protein is CASSTATNEKLFF.

The J gene is TRBJ1-2, the V gene TRBV5-4; D not resolved. This CDR3 has 13 residues. Trimming left V 1 base short and J 1 base short, with 5 bases between. Germline CDR1 reads SGHNT; CDR2 reads YYREEE (reference sequence). CDR3 DNA: TGTGCCAGCAGCTTGAAAGTTAACTATGGCTACACCTTC. As protein: CASSLKVNYGYTF.

The genes are TRBV11-3 and TRBJ2-1; 7 nucleotides line up with TRBD2. V lost 5 bases, J lost 4 bases, and 11 bases stayed unmatched. The germline V gene has CDR1 SGHNT and CDR2 YENEEA. The CDR3 is 16 amino acids. CDR3: CASSPGGSGWYNEQFF. CDR3 coding DNA: TGTGCCAGCAGCCCTGGCGGTAGCGGGTGGTACAATGAGCAGTTCTTC.

This sequence joins TRBV14 and TRBJ2-7; D unclear. The V gene lost 1 base and the J gene lost 4 bases, with 11 bases spanning the gap. This CDR3 comprises 14 residues. CDR1 and CDR2 (germline): SGHDN, FVKESK. Here the CDR3 reads CASSQGSGLYEQYF. The CDR3 DNA reads as TGTGCCAGCAGCCAAGGGTCCGGGTTGTACGAGCAGTACTTC.

This sequence joins TRBV5-1 and TRBJ1-1; D remains unclear. From germline, CDR1 is SGHRS and CDR2 YFSETQ. The ends were cut back, 0 bases at V and 0 bases at J, with 12 bases in the middle. The CDR3 has 16 amino acids. The chain's CDR3 is CASSLAFSQLNTEAFF. CDR3 bases: TGCGCCAGCAGCTTGGCCTTTTCACAGTTGAACACTGAAGCTTTCTTT.

Only one count was recorded for this clone. The chain uses TRBV3-1 (or the pseudogene TRBV3-2) and TRBJ2-5, with 7 positions matching TRBD2. The CDR3 runs 14 residues. CDR1 and CDR2 (germline): LGHDT, YNNKEL (reference sequence). The V segment lost 4 bases and the J segment 4 bases; nucleotides outside the gene matches: 6. This chain's CDR3 is CASSREGAGETQYF. The CDR3 DNA reads TGTGCCAGCAGCCGGGAGGGTGCGGGAGAGACCCAGTACTTC.

The chain couples TRBV15 to TRBJ2-1; TRBD1 agrees at 9 bases. V was pared by 3 bases and J by 3 bases, with 3 bases of the junction left unmatched. The CDR3 totals 15 residues. CDR1 and CDR2 (germline): LNHNV, YYDKDF (reference sequence). The CDR3: CATSRGQGDYNEQFF. The CDR3 region has the DNA TGTGCCACCAGCAGGGGACAGGGAGACTACAATGAGCAGTTCTTC.

The J gene is TRBJ1-5, the V gene TRBV6-6, with TRBD1 matching over 7 bases. The trim removed 6 bases at V and 3 bases at J, leaving 8 bases unmatched. Germline V gene lookup returns CDR1 MNHNY and CDR2 SVGAGI (reference sequence). The CDR3 sequence is 15 residues long. CDR3 region: CASRVREGANQPQHF. The CDR3 DNA follows: TGTGCCAGCAGGGTGAGAGAGGGGGCCAATCAGCCCCAGCATTTT.

The table lists this clone with a count of one. The V and J genes are TRBV6-1 and TRBJ1-3; tentative D call: TRBD1 (5 bases). Germline loops: CDR1 MNHNS, CDR2 SASEGT. The CDR3 totals 15 residues. V dropped 0 bases and J dropped 4 bases, with 10 bases sitting between them. DNA of the CDR3: TGTGCCAGCAGTGAAGCCCGGACAAGCGGAAACACCATATATTTT. It encodes CASSEARTSGNTIYF.